The 19 T cell receptor beta chains presented below share a single source sample, sequenced in a study of blood T cell repertoires in COVID-19. Sequenced by immunoSEQ multiplex PCR; TCRdb stores in-frame clones only, minus some. The table lists approximately 100,000 clones, less than 80% of them singletons, with around 20% in the top ten. Sequenced material: peripheral blood. The receptors were gathered from an older man with active or convalescent COVID-19.

J is TRBJ1-6 and V is TRBV7-2, with 7 bases matching TRBD1. CDR1 and CDR2 from the germline V gene are SGHTA and FQGNSA. CDR3 length equals 15 residues. The V segment lost 4 bases and the J segment 12 bases; nucleotides outside the gene matches: 12. This chain's CDR3 is CASSSYGQAGGPLHF. Written as DNA, the CDR3 is TGTGCCAGCAGCTCCTACGGACAGGCTGGGGGACCCCTCCACTTT.

Here the CDR3 reads CASSFRQLYNEQFF. In nucleotides, the CDR3 is TGCGCCAGCAGCTTTCGACAGCTGTACAATGAGCAGTTCTTC. The J gene is TRBJ2-1, the V gene TRBV5-1; possibly TRBD1 for D (5 bases). The germline V gene encodes CDR1 SGHRS and CDR2 YFSETQ. Trimming shortened V by 2 bases and J by 4 bases, and 10 bases separated the two germline ends. CDR3 length: 14 residues.

The chain has TRBV5-1 and TRBJ2-7; TRBD2 matches 10 bases. The germline CDR1 and CDR2 sequences are SGHRS and YFSETQ. This CDR3 is 16 amino acids long. Trimming at V came to 0 bases and at J to 5 bases, leaving 8 bases not matched to a gene. This CDR3 is CASSLAVSGRAHEQYF. CDR3 in DNA: TGCGCCAGCAGCTTGGCCGTGAGCGGGAGGGCCCACGAGCAGTACTTC.

Concerning this clone itself: Other DNA sequences in this sample translate to the same CDR3. This rearrangement joins TRBV28 to TRBJ1-2; 7 bases fit TRBD1. From germline, CDR1 is MDHEN and CDR2 SYDVKM. This CDR3 is built from 12 residues. The ends lost 3 bases at V and 8 bases at J; junction bases unmatched: 3. CDR3 in DNA: TGTGCCAGCAGTTTCCAGGGGGAGGGCTACACCTTC. This sequence encodes CASSFQGEGYTF.

J is TRBJ2-7 and V is TRBV7-3; weak D call: TRBD1 (5 bases). The CDR3 contains 15 residues. Germline V gene sequence: CDR1 SGHTA, CDR2 FQGTGA. Trimming shortened V by 2 bases and J by 2 bases, and 13 bases separated the two germline ends. The CDR3 protein is CASSLAPGQAYEQYF. The CDR3 DNA sequence: TGTGCCAGCAGCTTAGCCCCAGGACAAGCCTACGAGCAGTACTTC.

This rearrangement joins TRBV2 to TRBJ1-2; 10 nucleotides match TRBD1. The V segment lost 10 bases and the J segment 6 bases; nucleotides outside the gene matches: 8. Germline values: CDR1 SNHLY, CDR2 FYNNEI. The CDR3 is 13 amino acids. The CDR3 coding sequence is TGTGCCACGACAGGGGGCGCCATGGATGGCTACACCTTC. This encodes CATTGGAMDGYTF.

DNA of the CDR3: TGCGCCAGCAGCTTAACTAGCGGGGGCCAATACACCGGGGAGCTGTTTTTT. It translates to CASSLTSGGQYTGELFF. V usage is TRBV5-1 and J usage is TRBJ2-2, with TRBD2 identical over 11 bases. This CDR3 contains 17 residues. CDR1 and CDR2 (germline): SGHRS, YFSETQ. Trimming cost V 2 bases and J 3 bases; bases outside gene matches: 6.

In its sample, this clone was seen a few times. This chain uses TRBV10-3 with TRBJ1-5; D is undetermined. Trimming took 0 bases from V and 3 from J, leaving 15 bases between them. There are 17 residues in the CDR3. From germline, CDR1 is ENHRY and CDR2 SYGVKD. CDR3 loop: CAISESGYRGLNQPQHF. The DNA of the CDR3 is TGTGCCATCAGTGAGTCGGGATACCGTGGACTCAATCAGCCCCAGCATTTT.

This clone was seen a handful of times. V gene TRBV7-2 combines with J gene TRBJ2-7; D unclear. The CDR3 length is 14 residues. V was shortened by 5 bases and J by 2 bases, with 13 bases between the two germline ends. Germline CDR1 and CDR2: SGHTA and FQGNSA. As DNA, the CDR3 is TGTGCCAGCAGCCGTTTGGCCGGAGCCTACGAGCAGTACTTC. This encodes CASSRLAGAYEQYF.

The V gene is TRBV18, the J gene TRBJ2-7; 10 positions match TRBD2. The germline V gene encodes CDR1 KGHSH and CDR2 LQKENI. The CDR3 spans 17 residues. The trim removed 3 bases at V and 1 base at J, leaving 9 bases unmatched. This CDR3 reads CASSPTKGLARSYEQYF. The CDR3 region has the DNA TGTGCCAGCTCACCGACGAAGGGACTAGCGAGATCCTACGAGCAGTACTTC.

This clone was counted only a few times. The CDR3 DNA follows: TGTGCCAGCAGTTCTCCTAGGACAGCTATAGACAATGAGCAGTTCTTC. Its translation is CASSSPRTAIDNEQFF. The chain has TRBV6-6 and TRBJ2-1, with D perhaps TRBD1 (6 bases). With 4 bases removed from V and 5 bases from J, the gap between germline ends came to 18 bases. Germline CDR1 and CDR2: MNHNY and SVGAGI (reference sequence). The CDR3 runs 16 residues.

The chain uses TRBV6-5 and TRBJ1-5; D is unresolved. The CDR3 consists of 13 residues. The germline V gene encodes CDR1 MNHEY and CDR2 SVGAGI. Trimming left V 8 bases short and J 6 bases short, with 14 bases between. Here the CDR3 DNA reads TGTGCCAGCGAACGGGTGGGGAGTCAGCCCCAGCATTTT. This sequence encodes CASERVGSQPQHF.

This rearrangement joins TRBV19 to TRBJ2-2; TRBD1 is a possible D gene (6 bases). The V end was cut by 8 bases, the J end by 6 bases, with 19 bases between. The germline gives CDR1 LNHDA, CDR2 SQIVND (reference sequence). The CDR3 is 15 amino acids. CDR3 sequence (DNA): TGTGCCAGTGGTAACATCGTCACAGGGTCCGGGGAGCTGTTTTTT. It is translated as CASGNIVTGSGELFF.

This clone was counted a few times. This chain connects TRBV7-8 to TRBJ2-7; 7 bases line up with TRBD1. The CDR3 is 13 amino acids. V was clipped by 5 bases and J by 5 bases; unmatched bases: 6. Germline V gives CDR1 SGHVS, CDR2 FQNEAQ. The DNA of the CDR3 is TGTGCCAGCAGCGAGGGGGCAAGGGACGAGCAGTACTTC. Protein product: CASSEGARDEQYF.

The CDR3 region has the DNA TGTGCCAGCAGCTCCCTGGACAGGGGCAATTCACCCCTCCACTTT. Its protein product is CASSSLDRGNSPLHF. V usage is TRBV7-6 and J usage is TRBJ1-6; 9 bases match TRBD1. Germline values: CDR1 SGHVS, CDR2 FNYEAQ. V gave up 4 bases and J gave up 7 bases; unmatched junction bases: 5. This CDR3 is built from 15 residues.

This clone was recorded a few times. The chain couples TRBV19 to TRBJ2-1; possibly TRBD2 for D (5 bases). CDR1 LNHDA and CDR2 SQIVND come from the germline V gene (reference sequence). This CDR3 is 15 amino acids long. V was pared by 1 base and J by 4 bases, with 11 bases between. The CDR3 DNA reads as TGTGCCAGTAGTATAGGAACCAGGACTTACAATGAGCAGTTCTTC. Translation: CASSIGTRTYNEQFF.

The chain has TRBV7-6 and TRBJ2-1, with 7 nucleotides matching TRBD1. Germline values: CDR1 SGHVS, CDR2 FNYEAQ. J lost 1 base, V lost 3 bases, and 3 bases had no gene match. This CDR3 is 15 amino acids long. CDR3 amino acids: CASSLRQGSYNEQFF. CDR3 coding DNA: TGTGCCAGCAGCTTGCGACAGGGTTCCTACAATGAGCAGTTCTTC.

About this clone itself: The identical CDR3 is also encoded by other nucleotide sequences in the sample. The chain combines TRBV19 with TRBJ1-1; tentative D call: TRBD1 (6 bases). The ends were cut back, 3 bases at V and 3 bases at J, with 8 bases in the middle. The CDR3 covers 13 residues. Germline-derived CDR1 and CDR2 are LNHDA and SQIVND (reference sequence). CDR3 nucleotides: TGTGCCAGTAGTATTAAGGGGGACACTGAAGCTTTCTTT. Translated, it gives CASSIKGDTEAFF. The whole variable domain, remainder taken from reference TRBV19 and TRBJ1-1, is DGGITQSPKYLFRKEGQNVTLSCEQNLNHDAMYWYRQDPGQGLRLIYYSQIVNDFQKGDIAEGYSVSREKKESFPLTVTSAQKNPTAFYLCASSIKGDTEAFFGQGTRLTVV.

The rearrangement links TRBV7-3 to TRBJ1-1, with 7 bases aligning to TRBD1. V lost 3 bases and J lost 3; bases outside the gene matches: 4. The CDR3 runs 14 residues. The germline V gene encodes CDR1 SGHTA and CDR2 FQGTGA. CDR3 sequence: CASSLTGSHTEAFF. As DNA, the CDR3 is TGTGCCAGCAGCTTGACAGGGAGTCACACTGAAGCTTTCTTT. Combining the CDR3 with reference TRBV7-3 and TRBJ1-1 gives the whole variable domain GAGVSQTPSNKVTEKGKYVELRCDPISGHTALYWYRQSLGQGPEFLIYFQGTGAADDSGLPNDRFFAVRPEGSVSTLKIQRTERGDSAVYLCASSLTGSHTEAFFGQGTRLTVV.